This passage covers 31 T cell receptor beta chains from one sample sequenced in a study of blood T cells in healthy people across ages. A sample-barcoded 5' primer and a J-beta primer mix were used in a second PCR of about 7 to 12 cycles. TCRdb analysed the 5' RACE reads with MiXCR anew, one entry per CDR3 protein. The table includes about 1.4 million distinct CDR3 sequences, around 59% detected once. The sequencing sample was made of blood. The receptor set was obtained from a man aged 18 to 29 in good health.

The J gene is TRBJ2-7, the V gene TRBV5-1, with D possibly being TRBD1 (5 bases). V gave up 1 base and J gave up 4 bases, with 12 bases separating them. This CDR3 is built from 14 residues. Germline CDR1 SGHRS, CDR2 YFSETQ. CDR3 bases: TGCGCCAGCAGCTTGATAGGGGTCACTTACGAGCAGTACTTC. Amino acids: CASSLIGVTYEQYF.

On this clonotype itself: The junction does not match germline at one end; this may be a read error. The chain has TRBV3-1 and TRBJ2-1, with D unresolved. The length of the CDR3 is 11 residues. The germline V gene encodes CDR1 LGHDT and CDR2 YNNKEL (reference sequence). The CDR3 spells CVSSLLNEQFF. In DNA form, the CDR3 reads TGTGTCAGCAGCCTTCTGAATGAGCAGTTCTTC.

This clonotype appeared a few times. J is TRBJ2-7 and V is TRBV4-2; 9 bases line up with TRBD1. Germline CDR1 is LGHNA and CDR2 is YNFKEQ. The CDR3 contains 15 residues. With 1 base clipped from V and 2 bases from J, the junction kept 3 bases outside the gene matches. CDR3 loop: CASSQATGGPYEQYF. The CDR3 region has the DNA TGTGCCAGCAGCCAAGCGACAGGGGGTCCCTACGAGCAGTACTTC.

There are a few counts of this clonotype. The chain links TRBV20-1 to TRBJ1-1; D is possibly TRBD1 (5 bases). Germline CDR1 and CDR2: DFQATT and SNEGSKA (reference sequence). V lost 5 bases and J lost 7, with 11 bases in between. The CDR3 is made up of 11 amino acids. The CDR3 region is CSAPWDREAFF. The DNA of the CDR3 is TGCAGTGCTCCTTGGGACCGTGAAGCTTTCTTT.

As DNA, the CDR3 is TGTGCCAGCAGGACTTCGGGTCAGAACTATGGCTACACCTTC. It codes for CASRTSGQNYGYTF. The chain carries TRBV12-3 or TRBV12-4 and TRBJ1-2; no reliable D call. Deletions cut 6 bases from V and 2 bases from J, with 13 bases between. The CDR3 has 14 amino acids.

J is TRBJ2-3 and V is TRBV12-3 or TRBV12-4, with D possibly matching TRBD2 (6 bases). V dropped 5 bases and J dropped 0 bases, with 12 bases sitting between them. This CDR3 region has 15 residues. CDR3 loop: CASSRDFASTDTQYF. The CDR3 DNA reads TGTGCCAGCAGTCGGGACTTCGCTAGCACAGATACGCAGTATTTT.

The chain recombines TRBV27 with TRBJ2-7; D is uncertain. Between the trimmed V and J ends, which lost 6 bases and 3 bases, there was a span of 12 bases. The CDR3 contains 13 residues. Germline V gene sequence: CDR1 MNHEY, CDR2 SMNVEV (reference sequence). The CDR3 sequence: CASSYRALYEQYF. CDR3 in DNA: TGTGCCAGCAGCTACAGAGCTCTCTACGAGCAGTACTTC.

The chain links TRBV28 to TRBJ2-7, with a possible D match to TRBD2 (5 bases). The CDR3 is made up of 17 amino acids. The V gene lost 5 bases and the J gene lost 0 bases, with 20 bases spanning the gap. Germline CDR1 MDHEN, CDR2 SYDVKM. CDR3 amino acids: CASSGTTNRGPSYEQYF. CDR3 DNA sequence: TGTGCCAGCAGTGGTACAACCAATCGGGGTCCCTCCTACGAGCAGTACTTC.

This clonotype was detected only a few times. This chain connects TRBV12-3 or TRBV12-4 to TRBJ2-1; D possibly corresponds to TRBD2 (5 bases). The CDR3 is made up of 13 amino acids. V was pared by 5 bases and J by 8 bases, with 13 bases between. DNA of the CDR3: TGTGCCAGCAGTACGGGGTCCCGCGATGAGCAGTTCTTC. Translated, it gives CASSTGSRDEQFF.

This clonotype was counted once. This chain joins TRBV21-1 and TRBJ1-5. TRBV21-1 is given as a pseudogene. The length of the CDR3 is 20 residues. This chain's CDR3 is CASSKALRPTGTSYVEPQHF. The CDR3 DNA reads TGTGCCAGCAGCAAAGCGCTTCGCCCCACCGGGACTTCTTATGTTGAGCCCCAGCATTTT.

In this sample, this clonotype turned up a few times. The rearrangement joins TRBV20-1 to TRBJ2-7, with TRBD2 as a possible D gene (5 bases). The germline V gene has CDR1 DFQATT and CDR2 SNEGSKA (reference sequence). The CDR3 spans 14 residues. Trimming shortened V by 5 bases and J by 3 bases, and 17 bases separated the two germline ends. The CDR3 reads CSAPSKDWRYEQYF. CDR3 sequence (DNA): TGCAGTGCTCCTTCTAAGGACTGGCGCTACGAGCAGTACTTC.

This clonotype was recorded a few times. This chain's CDR3 is CAISESTRGSWGGYTF. CDR3 sequence (DNA): TGTGCCATCAGTGAGTCGACTCGGGGGTCCTGGGGCGGCTACACCTTC. The rearrangement uses TRBV10-3 and TRBJ1-2, with D possibly matching TRBD1 (5 bases). The V gene's germline CDR1 is ENHRY and CDR2 SYGVKD. The CDR3 is 16 residues long. With 0 bases removed from V and 8 bases from J, the gap between germline ends came to 19 bases.

The gene calls are TRBV4-3 and TRBJ2-2; 8 nucleotides align to TRBD1. This CDR3 comprises 15 residues. Trimming cost V 4 bases and J 4 bases; bases outside gene matches: 5. Germline-derived CDR1 and CDR2 are LGHNA and YSLEER. The CDR3 is CASSPGGEITGELFF. The DNA for the CDR3 is TGCGCCAGCAGCCCAGGGGGCGAGATCACCGGGGAGCTGTTTTTT.

The chain is built from TRBV13 and TRBJ1-2; D is uncertain. This CDR3 contains 13 residues. Germline loops: CDR1 PRHDT, CDR2 FYEKMQ (reference sequence). V shed 5 bases and J shed 6 bases, with 13 bases lying between them. This chain's CDR3 is CASSRIAPDGYTF. In nucleotides, the CDR3 is TGTGCCAGCAGCAGAATAGCCCCCGATGGCTACACCTTC.

The chain uses TRBV10-3 and TRBJ2-1; D remains unclear. CDR1 and CDR2 from the germline V gene are ENHRY and SYGVKD. V was pared by 9 bases and J by 0 bases, with 12 bases between. The CDR3 covers 14 residues. The DNA for the CDR3 is TGTGCCATGAGTACCGCGAGCTCCTACAATGAGCAGTTCTTC. As protein: CAMSTASSYNEQFF.

This clonotype was seen just once. The V call is TRBV5-6, the J call TRBJ2-7; D ambiguous. The CDR3 has 15 amino acids. With 4 bases removed from V and 1 base from J, the gap between germline ends came to 15 bases. Germline V CDR1 and CDR2: SGHDT, YYEEEE. CDR3 protein: CASSVTGLLSYEQYF. The CDR3 region has the DNA TGTGCCAGCAGCGTAACCGGGTTACTATCCTACGAGCAGTACTTC.

The chain has TRBV11-2 and TRBJ2-1; no definite D call. The CDR3 covers 12 residues. Germline-derived CDR1 and CDR2 are SGHAT and FQNNGV. Deletions cut 6 bases from V and 9 bases from J, with 12 bases between. The CDR3: CASSSLGLEQFF. The CDR3 nucleotides are TGTGCCAGCAGTTCTCTAGGCCTTGAGCAGTTCTTC.

Turning to this clonotype: It is likely a read error, because the conserved phenylalanine at the end of the CDR3 is missing. V and J are TRBV7-2 and TRBJ1-2; D not certain. Between the trimmed V and J ends, which lost 6 bases and 5 bases, there was a span of 25 bases. CDR3 size: 17 residues. CDR1 and CDR2 (germline): SGHTA, FQGNSA. The DNA of the CDR3 is TGTGCCAGCAGGTCAACCCCCACTTCTAGGGTCGGTTATGGCTACACCCTC. The encoded protein is CASRSTPTSRVGYGYTL.

At least ten counts were recorded for this clonotype. The rearrangement links TRBV20-1 to TRBJ1-2; possible D gene TRBD1, 5 bases. This CDR3 spans 13 amino acids. Germline-derived CDR1 and CDR2 are DFQATT and SNEGSKA (reference sequence). Trimming removed 5 bases from V and 7 bases from J, with 17 bases in between. CDR3 residues: CSAARRGAGGYTF. CDR3 DNA: TGCAGTGCTGCGAGGAGGGGCGCAGGTGGCTACACCTTC.

The V and J genes are TRBV20-1 and TRBJ2-1; D may correspond to TRBD1 or TRBD2 (5 bases each). The CDR3 totals 15 residues. Germline V gene data show CDR1 as DFQATT and CDR2 as SNEGSKA (reference sequence). Between the trimmed V and J ends, which lost 3 bases and 8 bases, there was a span of 20 bases. As DNA, the CDR3 is TGCAGTGCTAGTCTACAGGACCCAGCGCGGGATGAGCAGTTCTTC. It is translated as CSASLQDPARDEQFF.

The chain joins TRBV27 to TRBJ2-5, with TRBD2 matching 13 bases. The J call may be wrong; the DNA end is better matched by TRBJ2-7. Germline V gene lookup returns CDR1 MNHEY and CDR2 SMNVEV (reference sequence). This CDR3 has 16 residues. The CDR3 here is CASSPGTSGTLYEQYF. DNA for the CDR3: TGTGCCAGCAGTCCAGGGACTAGCGGGACCCTTTACGAGCAGTACTTC.

This sequence joins TRBV10-3 and TRBJ1-2; unclear D gene. Between the trimmed V and J ends, which lost 3 bases and 8 bases, there was a span of 7 bases. This CDR3 is 11 amino acids long. The V gene's germline CDR1 is ENHRY and CDR2 SYGVKD. CDR3 nucleotides: TGTGCCATCAGTGACGGGAACGGCTACACCTTC. Translated: CAISDGNGYTF.

This clonotype was detected a few times. V is TRBV4-1 and J is TRBJ2-7, with TRBD1 matching 7 bases. The V gene's germline CDR1 is MGHRA and CDR2 YSYEKL. This CDR3 contains 15 residues. V shed 1 base, J shed 5 bases, and the junction held 8 bases outside the gene matches. The DNA for the CDR3 is TGCGCCAGCAGCCAAGTCCGGGACAGAAGGGACGAGCAGTACTTC. It is translated as CASSQVRDRRDEQYF.

V gene TRBV27 combines with J gene TRBJ2-5; tentative D call: TRBD1 (5 bases). The J call may be in error: the DNA end matches TRBJ2-7 better. The CDR3 sequence is 14 residues long. The V gene's germline CDR1 is MNHEY and CDR2 SMNVEV (reference sequence). The CDR3 loop reads CASSLAQGLDEQYF. CDR3 bases: TGTGCCAGCAGTTTAGCCCAGGGTTTGGACGAGCAGTACTTC.

V gene TRBV5-1 combines with J gene TRBJ2-3, with unresolved D. This CDR3 has 15 amino acids. Per the germline V gene, CDR1 is SGHRS and CDR2 is YFSETQ. The V gene lost 3 bases and the J gene lost 2 bases, with 13 bases spanning the gap. CDR3 region: CASSWPGTNTDTQYF. The DNA for the CDR3 is TGCGCCAGCAGCTGGCCGGGCACCAACACAGATACGCAGTATTTT.

This chain uses TRBV7-2 with TRBJ2-2; 12 nucleotides agree with TRBD2. The CDR3 has 19 amino acids. CDR1 and CDR2 (germline): SGHTA, FQGNSA. Trimming at V came to 0 bases and at J to 5 bases, leaving 10 bases not matched to a gene. The CDR3 spells CASSLASGLAGGRTGELFF. The CDR3 region has the DNA TGTGCCAGCAGCTTAGCTTCGGGCCTAGCGGGGGGGCGAACCGGGGAGCTGTTTTTT.

Many counts were recorded for this clonotype. J is TRBJ2-6 and V is TRBV4-3, with 7 bases aligning to TRBD1. Looked up from germline, CDR1 is LGHNA and CDR2 is YSLEER. The CDR3 is 16 residues long. With V trimmed by 4 bases and J by 0 bases, 3 bases remained unmatched. The CDR3 region is CASSRDSASGANVLTF. The CDR3, as DNA: TGCGCCAGCAGCCGGGACAGCGCCTCTGGGGCCAACGTCCTGACTTTC.

V gene TRBV20-1 combines with J gene TRBJ2-1, with 8 bases that match TRBD1. The CDR3 sequence is 14 residues long. Germline V gene data show CDR1 as DFQATT and CDR2 as SNEGSKA (reference sequence). After removal of 3 bases from V and 4 bases from J, the junction contained 5 bases not matched to a gene. The CDR3 loop is CSARDRDPYNEQFF. CDR3 sequence (DNA): TGCAGTGCTAGGGACAGGGACCCTTACAATGAGCAGTTCTTC.

The chain couples TRBV3-1 to TRBJ1-6; TRBD1 aligns across 7 bases. CDR1 and CDR2 (germline): LGHDT, YNNKEL (reference sequence). The CDR3 loop spans 15 amino acids. J was trimmed by 4 bases and V by 5 bases; bases with no gene match: 5. The CDR3 region has the DNA TGTGCCAGCAGCTATACCAGGGGGTATAATTCACCCCTCCACTTT. It encodes CASSYTRGYNSPLHF.

The chain links TRBV28 to TRBJ2-3; 8 bases are a match to TRBD1. The CDR3 extends over 16 amino acids. Germline CDR1 is MDHEN and CDR2 is SYDVKM. J was trimmed by 2 bases and V by 6 bases; bases with no gene match: 10. This CDR3 is CASRIGTGNYTDTQYF. The DNA for the CDR3 is TGTGCCAGCAGAATTGGGACAGGCAACTACACAGATACGCAGTATTTT.

The chain carries TRBV6-6 and TRBJ2-5, with a tentative D call TRBD1 (6 bases). The germline V gene has CDR1 MNHNY and CDR2 SVGAGI (reference sequence). This CDR3 has 14 residues. V was shortened by 0 bases and J by 3 bases, with 8 bases between the two germline ends. This CDR3 is CASSYSRGEETQYF. The CDR3 nucleotides read TGTGCCAGCAGTTACTCCAGGGGAGAAGAGACCCAGTACTTC.